The 31 T cell receptor beta chains below come from one sample, sequenced in a study of blood T cell repertoires in COVID-19. Sequencing was performed with immunoSEQ multiplex PCR; in TCRdb, only in-frame clones are kept and a portion is missing. The sample yields around 480,000 clones, approximately 89% seen once. Sequenced: peripheral blood. These receptors were obtained from a woman between 50 and 59 years old with COVID-19, enrolled during active disease.

V is TRBV3-1 (or the pseudogene TRBV3-2) and J is TRBJ1-2, with 8 bases fitting TRBD1. Germline CDR1 LGHDT, CDR2 YNNKEL (reference sequence). J was trimmed by 3 bases and V by 6 bases; bases with no gene match: 9. The CDR3 contains 15 residues. In DNA, the CDR3 is TGTGCCAGCAGTTCGGACAGGGAAGTTGACTATGGCTACACCTTC. It yields the protein CASSSDREVDYGYTF.

The gene calls are TRBV7-3 and TRBJ2-7, with D possibly being TRBD1 (5 bases). Germline V gives CDR1 SGHTA, CDR2 FQGTGA. CDR3 length: 13 residues. Trimming cost V 2 bases and J 5 bases, with 10 bases left between them. CDR3 residues: CASSLERGDEQYF. The CDR3 coding sequence is TGTGCCAGCAGCTTAGAAAGGGGCGACGAGCAGTACTTC.

This chain links TRBV5-5 with TRBJ1-2, with D possibly matching TRBD1 (5 bases). The V and J ends lost 1 base and 5 bases respectively, with 9 bases between them. Germline values: CDR1 SGHKS, CDR2 YYEKEE (reference sequence). The CDR3 is made up of 13 amino acids. CDR3 protein: CASSLQGLYGYTF. CDR3 DNA sequence: TGTGCCAGCAGCTTGCAGGGTCTATATGGCTACACCTTC.

This rearrangement joins TRBV27 to TRBJ2-7; 9 nucleotides match TRBD1. The CDR3 is 15 residues long. The V gene end was trimmed by 5 bases and the J gene end by 4 bases; junction bases not matched to a gene: 9. Germline CDR1 MNHEY, CDR2 SMNVEV (reference sequence). CDR3 protein: CASSPQGAEFYEQYF. CDR3 in DNA: TGTGCCAGCAGTCCACAGGGGGCGGAATTTTACGAGCAGTACTTC.

This chain links TRBV11-2 with TRBJ2-7; D is ambiguous. V gave up 5 bases and J gave up 3 bases, with 11 bases separating them. Germline assignment: CDR1 SGHAT and CDR2 FQNNGV. The CDR3 length is 13 residues. The CDR3 sequence: CASSLGNSYEQYF. The CDR3 DNA reads TGTGCCAGCAGCCTAGGGAACAGCTACGAGCAGTACTTC.

The rearrangement links TRBV19 to TRBJ1-1, with D possibly being TRBD1 (5 bases). This CDR3 has 12 amino acids. V was trimmed by 10 bases and J by 3 bases, leaving 12 bases between them. Germline-derived CDR1 and CDR2 are LNHDA and SQIVND (reference sequence). Here the CDR3 reads CATRQSYTEAFF. The CDR3 DNA follows: TGTGCCACCAGACAGTCCTACACTGAAGCTTTCTTT.

This chain connects TRBV4-1 to TRBJ2-7; 7 bases are shared with TRBD1. This CDR3 region has 15 residues. Germline CDR1 and CDR2: MGHRA and YSYEKL. The V gene end was trimmed by 4 bases and the J gene end by 2 bases; junction bases not matched to a gene: 8. For the CDR3, the DNA is TGCGCCAGCAGCCTCCGACAGGGAAGGCCCTACGAGCAGTACTTC. Translated: CASSLRQGRPYEQYF.

This chain links TRBV5-1 with TRBJ1-3, with D hard to call. CDR3 length: 16 amino acids. CDR1 is SGHRS and CDR2 is YFSETQ in the germline V gene. The germline V and J ends were trimmed by 5 bases and 0 bases, with 15 bases remaining between them. Here the CDR3 reads CASRTGSGNSGNTIYF. CDR3 bases: TGCGCCAGCAGAACGGGTTCCGGAAACTCTGGAAACACCATATATTTT.

The J gene is TRBJ2-7, the V gene TRBV30, with D possibly matching TRBD2 (6 bases). The V gene lost 4 bases and the J gene lost 3 bases, with 7 bases spanning the gap. Germline V CDR1 and CDR2: GTSNPN, SVGIG (reference sequence). This CDR3 is 11 amino acids long. In DNA form, the CDR3 reads TGTGCCTGGACGGGACTCTACGAGCAGTACTTC. This sequence encodes CAWTGLYEQYF.

V and J are TRBV5-1 and TRBJ1-1; 9 bases are shared with TRBD1. The V gene end was trimmed by 4 bases and the J gene end by 0 bases; junction bases not matched to a gene: 7. CDR3 size: 16 residues. The germline gives CDR1 SGHRS, CDR2 YFSETQ. The CDR3 DNA reads as TGCGCCAGCAGCAACCGTGACAGGGGGTTGAACACTGAAGCTTTCTTT. Residues: CASSNRDRGLNTEAFF.

The chain has TRBV10-3 and TRBJ1-2; 9 nucleotides align to TRBD1. After removal of 4 bases from V and 7 bases from J, the junction contained 7 bases not matched to a gene. Germline CDR1 is ENHRY and CDR2 is SYGVKD. This CDR3 comprises 14 residues. CDR3 sequence: CAISVSGTGLGYTF. DNA for the CDR3: TGTGCCATCAGTGTCTCCGGGACAGGGCTTGGCTACACCTTC.

The chain has TRBV5-1 and TRBJ1-4; D is unresolved. The germline gives CDR1 SGHRS, CDR2 YFSETQ. The CDR3 totals 13 residues. Trimming removed 2 bases at V and 4 bases at J, with 6 bases between. Here the CDR3 DNA reads TGCGCCAGCAGCTTTGCGGATAATGAAAAACTGTTTTTT. Residues: CASSFADNEKLFF.

The chain has TRBV5-5 and TRBJ2-7, with D tentatively TRBD1 (6 bases). The germline gives CDR1 SGHKS, CDR2 YYEKEE (reference sequence). The germline V and J ends were trimmed by 3 bases and 0 bases, with 13 bases remaining between them. The CDR3 is 15 residues long. The CDR3 sequence is CASSWGRVLSYEQYF. The CDR3 bases are TGTGCCAGCAGCTGGGGGCGGGTGCTCTCCTACGAGCAGTACTTC. Supplemented by reference TRBV5-5 and TRBJ2-7, the full variable domain reads DAGVTQSPTHLIKTRGQQVTLRCSPISGHKSVSWYQQVLGQGPQFIFQYYEKEERGRGNFPDRFSARQFPNYSSELNVNALLLGDSALYLCASSWGRVLSYEQYFGPGTRLTVT.

This clone was seen only a few times. This rearrangement joins TRBV5-1 to TRBJ2-3; D gene uncertain. The CDR3 has 15 amino acids. Germline CDR1 is SGHRS and CDR2 is YFSETQ. Trimming took 4 bases from V and 0 from J, leaving 12 bases between them. The CDR3 region is CASSRATPSTDTQYF. The CDR3 DNA reads TGCGCCAGCAGCCGCGCCACGCCTAGCACAGATACGCAGTATTTT.

The gene calls are TRBV11-3 and TRBJ2-3, with 15 bases fitting TRBD2. The V gene's germline CDR1 is SGHNT and CDR2 YENEEA. The CDR3 contains 19 residues. Trimming removed 4 bases from V and 1 base from J; junction bases left unmatched: 9. CDR3 sequence (DNA): TGTGCCAGCAGCTCCGGACTAGCGGGGGGGTCACTGGGCACAGATACGCAGTATTTT. Encoded protein: CASSSGLAGGSLGTDTQYF.

The gene calls are TRBV4-1 and TRBJ1-2; D ambiguous. With 5 bases removed from V and 2 bases from J, the gap between germline ends came to 15 bases. This CDR3 is built from 15 residues. Germline CDR1 and CDR2: MGHRA and YSYEKL. CDR3 loop: CASSSSGIQNYGYTF. Here the CDR3 DNA reads TGCGCCAGCAGCTCTTCCGGGATCCAAAACTATGGCTACACCTTC.

This clone has just one count. The chain joins TRBV4-2 to TRBJ2-7; 9 bases map to TRBD1. The CDR3 extends over 15 amino acids. The V and J ends lost 3 bases and 2 bases, in that order; junction bases with no gene match: 5. Germline V gene data show CDR1 as LGHNA and CDR2 as YNFKEQ. DNA for the CDR3: TGTGCCAGCAGCCACGGGACAGGGAGTACCTACGAGCAGTACTTC. Protein product: CASSHGTGSTYEQYF.

The chain employs TRBV9 and TRBJ1-2; D is perhaps TRBD1 (5 bases). Germline values: CDR1 SGDLS, CDR2 YYNGEE. This CDR3 spans 15 amino acids. Trimming stripped 4 bases from V and 0 bases from J, with 13 bases between. The CDR3 coding sequence is TGTGCCAGCAGCCCCCGACAGAAAGCTAACTATGGCTACACCTTC. This sequence encodes CASSPRQKANYGYTF.

This clone has only a few counts. The chain combines TRBV4-2 with TRBJ2-7; possible D gene TRBD2, 5 bases. V was cut by 0 bases and J by 3 bases, with 9 bases left in between. Germline CDR1 LGHNA, CDR2 YNFKEQ. This CDR3 contains 14 residues. CDR3 residues: CASSQDTGDYEQYF. The CDR3 bases are TGTGCCAGCAGCCAAGATACCGGGGACTACGAGCAGTACTTC.

This chain connects TRBV30 to TRBJ2-4, with TRBD2 as a possible D gene (5 bases). V dropped 7 bases and J dropped 0 bases, with 16 bases sitting between them. This CDR3 is built from 15 residues. CDR1 GTSNPN and CDR2 SVGIG come from the germline V gene (reference sequence). Written as DNA, the CDR3 is TGTGCCTTCTCTGAGGGAGTTCTAGCCAAAAACATTCAGTACTTC. Translated, it gives CAFSEGVLAKNIQYF. The complete variable domain, with remaining parts taken from reference TRBV30 and TRBJ2-4, reads SQTIHQWPATLVQPVGSPLSLECTVEGTSNPNLYWYRQAAGRGLQLLFYSVGIGQISSEVPQNLSASRPQDRQFILSSKKLLLSDSGFYLCAFSEGVLAKNIQYFGAGTRLSVL.

The chain has TRBV9 and TRBJ2-7; maybe TRBD2 (6 bases). CDR1 and CDR2 from the germline V gene are SGDLS and YYNGEE. Trimming pared 0 bases from V and 2 bases from J, leaving 12 bases between. The CDR3 runs 15 residues. The CDR3 DNA follows: TGTGCCAGCAGCGTAGGGGGTAGCGGAGCCTACGAGCAGTACTTC. It encodes CASSVGGSGAYEQYF.

V and J are TRBV6-5 and TRBJ2-5; 7 nucleotides align to TRBD1. The CDR3 runs to 15 residues. Germline V gene data show CDR1 as MNHEY and CDR2 as SVGAGI. The junction had 15 bases not matched to a gene; V was cut back by 7 bases and J by 7 bases. CDR3 sequence: CASIEDRSPKWTQYF. DNA for the CDR3: TGTGCCAGCATAGAGGACAGGTCCCCAAAATGGACCCAGTACTTC.

CDR3 nucleotide sequence: TGTGCCAGCAGCCTTAGTTCCTACTCACCCCTCCACTTT. Protein sequence: CASSLSSYSPLHF. The V gene is TRBV27, the J gene TRBJ1-6; D unresolved. Germline V lookup: CDR1 MNHEY, CDR2 SMNVEV (reference sequence). V was clipped by 6 bases and J by 10 bases, with 13 bases between them. The CDR3 sequence is 13 residues long.

The table lists this clone with a count of one. The chain joins TRBV5-1 to TRBJ1-5; D not certain. CDR3 length: 18 residues. The germline V and J ends were trimmed by 6 bases and 5 bases, with 27 bases remaining between them. Germline V lookup: CDR1 SGHRS, CDR2 YFSETQ. The CDR3 DNA reads as TGCGCCAGCACGAATTCCGACCGAAACGCGGAGAGATATCAGCCCCAGCATTTT. Translated, it gives CASTNSDRNAERYQPQHF.

V gene TRBV30 combines with J gene TRBJ2-3; D is perhaps TRBD2 (5 bases). This CDR3 region has 12 residues. V shed 0 bases and J shed 6 bases, with 7 bases lying between them. Germline assignment: CDR1 GTSNPN and CDR2 SVGIG (reference sequence). CDR3 sequence reads: CAWSVADDTQYF. The CDR3, as DNA: TGTGCCTGGAGTGTAGCGGACGATACGCAGTATTTT.

V usage is TRBV11-3 and J usage is TRBJ1-6; perhaps TRBD1 as D (6 bases). Germline values: CDR1 SGHNT, CDR2 YENEEA. V gave up 0 bases and J gave up 9 bases, with 6 bases separating them. The CDR3 spans 13 residues. The chain's CDR3 is CASSLEGASPLHF. The CDR3 region has the DNA TGTGCCAGCAGCTTAGAGGGGGCTTCACCCCTCCACTTT.

This clone was found once. The chain joins TRBV5-8 to TRBJ1-2; D remains ambiguous. The CDR3 totals 10 residues. V was cut by 4 bases and J by 8 bases, with 6 bases left in between. Germline V gene lookup returns CDR1 SGHTS and CDR2 YDEGEE. The CDR3 DNA is TGTGCCAGCAGCCTGAGCGGCTACACCTTC. Translated: CASSLSGYTF.

The chain combines TRBV7-9 with TRBJ2-2; 8 nucleotides match TRBD1. Unmatched junction bases numbered 3, after V lost 7 bases and J lost 2 bases. Germline CDR1 SEHNR, CDR2 FQNEAQ (reference sequence). The CDR3 loop spans 14 amino acids. The CDR3 sequence is CASTQGENTGELFF. DNA for the CDR3: TGTGCCAGCACACAGGGGGAAAACACCGGGGAGCTGTTTTTT.

The chain has TRBV24-1 and TRBJ2-3, with D unclear. The ends were cut back, 2 bases at V and 0 bases at J, with 8 bases in the middle. The CDR3 has 15 residues. The germline V gene has CDR1 KGHDR and CDR2 SFDVKD. The CDR3 is CATSDSPTSTDTQYF. CDR3 nucleotide sequence: TGTGCCACCAGTGATTCCCCAACTAGCACAGATACGCAGTATTTT.

The genes are TRBV19 and TRBJ2-1, with 8 nucleotides matching TRBD2. Losses at the gene ends were 8 bases for V and 7 bases for J; bases not matched to a gene: 13. The V gene's germline CDR1 is LNHDA and CDR2 SQIVND (reference sequence). This CDR3 is 15 amino acids long. The CDR3: CASGASAGGRNEQFF. DNA of the CDR3: TGTGCCAGTGGGGCTTCGGCGGGGGGAAGGAATGAGCAGTTCTTC.

Comment on this clone: Other nucleotide sequences in the sample specify the same CDR3. The chain couples TRBV19 to TRBJ1-1, with D possibly TRBD1 on 5 matching bases. The ends were cut back, 6 bases at V and 0 bases at J, with 8 bases in the middle. Per the germline V gene, CDR1 is LNHDA and CDR2 is SQIVND (reference sequence). This CDR3 comprises 13 residues. This chain's CDR3 is CASSATVNTEAFF. The CDR3 DNA sequence: TGTGCCAGTAGCGCGACAGTGAACACTGAAGCTTTCTTT.